This entry lists 14 T cell receptor beta chains sequenced from one sample in a study of cytomegalovirus exposure and HLA in healthy donors. Sequencing was performed with immunoSEQ multiplex PCR; in TCRdb, only in-frame clones are kept and a portion is missing. The sample shows 110,000 or so clones, about 85% of them seen only once. The specimen was PBMCs. These receptors came from a man between 18 and 29 years old in good health and CMV-seropositive.

This chain uses TRBV2 with TRBJ2-2, with 14 bases identical to TRBD2. CDR1 is SNHLY and CDR2 is FYNNEI in the germline V gene. The V gene end was trimmed by 5 bases and the J gene end by 3 bases; junction bases not matched to a gene: 2. The CDR3 has 16 residues. CDR3 in amino acids: CASSRLAGGHTGELFF. CDR3 DNA: TGTGCCAGCAGTAGACTAGCGGGGGGGCACACCGGGGAGCTGTTTTTT.

V gene TRBV5-6 combines with J gene TRBJ2-7, with a tentative D call TRBD1 (6 bases). Trimming pared 6 bases from V and 3 bases from J, leaving 22 bases between. The CDR3 extends over 16 amino acids. Germline V gene data show CDR1 as SGHDT and CDR2 as YYEEEE. The CDR3 sequence is CASTADSYSPYYEQYF. CDR3 nucleotide sequence: TGTGCCAGCACCGCGGACAGCTATTCCCCTTACTACGAGCAGTACTTC.

The V gene is TRBV9, the J gene TRBJ1-2; a weak D match, TRBD1 (6 bases). The V end lost 5 bases, the J end lost 1 base, and 9 bases lay between the germline ends. CDR1 and CDR2 from the germline V gene are SGDLS and YYNGEE. The CDR3 loop spans 13 amino acids. The CDR3 spells CASRRTDNYGYTF. CDR3 nucleotides: TGTGCCAGCAGACGGACAGATAACTATGGCTACACCTTC. The full variable domain, completed using reference TRBV9 and TRBJ1-2, is DSGVTQTPKHLITATGQRVTLRCSPRSGDLSVYWYQQSLDQGLQFLIQYYNGEERAKGNILERFSAQQFPDLHSELNLSSLELGDSALYFCASRRTDNYGYTFGSGTRLTVV.

V usage is TRBV19 and J usage is TRBJ2-1, with 7 bases fitting TRBD1. With V trimmed by 1 base and J by 8 bases, 14 bases remained unmatched. Germline loops: CDR1 LNHDA, CDR2 SQIVND (reference sequence). There are 17 residues in the CDR3. CDR3 nucleotide sequence: TGTGCCAGTAGTATAGTCTCAAGAGGTAAGGGGGCAGATGAGCAGTTCTTC. Translating it yields CASSIVSRGKGADEQFF.

The genes are TRBV6-5 and TRBJ1-2; D unresolved. With 3 bases removed from V and 3 bases from J, the gap between germline ends came to 11 bases. The germline CDR1 and CDR2 sequences are MNHEY and SVGAGI. There are 14 residues in the CDR3. The CDR3 loop reads CASSYSWRDYGYTF. The CDR3 region has the DNA TGTGCCAGCAGTTATTCGTGGAGGGACTATGGCTACACCTTC.

The rearrangement uses TRBV7-9 and TRBJ1-5; D may be TRBD1 (6 bases). CDR1 and CDR2 from the germline V gene are SEHNR and FQNEAQ (reference sequence). V lost 4 bases and J 6 bases, leaving 13 bases between the germline ends. The CDR3 runs to 14 residues. The CDR3 protein is CASSWGGIGQPQHF. Here the CDR3 DNA reads TGTGCCAGCAGCTGGGGGGGCATCGGTCAGCCCCAGCATTTT.

The chain carries TRBV4-3 and TRBJ2-2, with 9 bases lining up with TRBD1. The CDR3 sequence is 16 residues long. Germline-derived CDR1 and CDR2 are LGHNA and YSLEER. With 4 bases clipped from V and 1 base from J, the junction kept 4 bases outside the gene matches. CDR3 protein: CASSPGTGQNTGELFF. In DNA, the CDR3 is TGCGCCAGCAGCCCTGGGACAGGGCAGAACACCGGGGAGCTGTTTTTT.

The chain has TRBV6-1 and TRBJ2-7; D perhaps matches TRBD2 (5 bases). Trimming removed 5 bases at V and 9 bases at J, with 17 bases between. The length of the CDR3 is 13 residues. Germline V gives CDR1 MNHNS, CDR2 SASEGT. The CDR3 region is CASSMTLPEGQYF. The CDR3 bases are TGTGCCAGCAGTATGACACTCCCAGAGGGGCAGTACTTC.

Only one count was recorded for this clone. V usage is TRBV6-1 and J usage is TRBJ1-1; perhaps TRBD1 as D (6 bases). Germline V gene sequence: CDR1 MNHNS, CDR2 SASEGT. This CDR3 has 15 amino acids. Trimming removed 0 bases at V and 9 bases at J, with 17 bases between. CDR3 sequence reads: CASSEAQNPGAQAFF. DNA for the CDR3: TGTGCCAGCAGTGAAGCGCAAAACCCAGGGGCCCAAGCTTTCTTT.

The chain is built from TRBV6-5 and TRBJ1-5; D gene unclear. Germline lookup yields CDR1 MNHEY and CDR2 SVGAGI. Trimming took 3 bases from V and 4 from J, leaving 13 bases between them. This CDR3 spans 15 amino acids. The CDR3 spells CASSYRSGFNQPQHF. CDR3 nucleotides: TGTGCCAGCAGTTATCGCTCAGGTTTTAATCAGCCCCAGCATTTT.

This chain joins TRBV7-9 and TRBJ2-7, with 7 bases fitting TRBD1. The germline V gene has CDR1 SEHNR and CDR2 FQNEAQ (reference sequence). Germline trimming cut 0 bases from V and 2 bases from J; bases unmatched to any gene: 4. The CDR3 covers 15 residues. The CDR3 sequence: CASSLAGTGAYEQYF. The CDR3 bases are TGTGCCAGCAGCTTAGCAGGAACAGGGGCCTACGAGCAGTACTTC.

The V call is TRBV6-1, the J call TRBJ1-2; 8 bases line up with TRBD1. Germline values: CDR1 MNHNS, CDR2 SASEGT. This CDR3 has 14 residues. J was trimmed by 0 bases and V by 6 bases; bases with no gene match: 3. As DNA, the CDR3 is TGTGCCAGCAGCTGGACAGGGACTAACTATGGCTACACCTTC. This codes for CASSWTGTNYGYTF.

The chain employs TRBV6-4 and TRBJ2-1; weak D call: TRBD2 (6 bases). The germline V and J ends were trimmed by 4 bases and 7 bases, with 11 bases remaining between them. Germline-derived CDR1 and CDR2 are MRHNA and SNTAGT. The CDR3 length is 13 residues. Here the CDR3 reads CASSVVGGNEQFF. The CDR3 bases are TGTGCCAGCAGTGTCGTTGGGGGGAATGAGCAGTTCTTC.

CDR3 coding DNA: TGTGCCAGCAGTTACGGCGGGGGGGGCAAAGGCTACACCTTC. It is translated as CASSYGGGGKGYTF. The chain employs TRBV6-5 and TRBJ1-2, with D perhaps matching TRBD1 (6 bases). Germline loops: CDR1 MNHEY, CDR2 SVGAGI. The ends were cut back, 2 bases at V and 8 bases at J, with 15 bases in the middle. This CDR3 spans 14 amino acids.